This T cell receptor beta chain emerged from a study of T cell responses to AZD1222 COVID-19 vaccine. A word on this clone: Its antigen is not identified.

Study-wide results and caveats: Increases in Spike-specific TCR breadth and depth were seen after two AZD1222 doses.

Second-dose timings of about 4 or about 12 weeks were pooled. V lost 4 bases, J lost 5 bases, and 17 bases lay in between. This CDR3 has 14 amino acids. From germline, CDR1 is SQVTM and CDR2 ANQGSEA. Here immunoSEQ multiplex PCR was the method, and the copy in TCRdb shows in-frame clones only, minus some. The table lists 80,000 to 100,000 clones, 75% to 90% of them singletons. The sequence derives from an adult who received the AZD1222 COVID-19 vaccine. The sequences come from peripheral blood, collected 28 days after the second AZD1222 dose. The chain couples TRBV29-1 to TRBJ1-1; D possibly corresponds to TRBD1 (5 bases). The CDR3 DNA reads as TGCAGCGTTGCCTCCCAGGGTACCCTGACTGAAGCTTTCTTT. It is translated as CSVASQGTLTEAFF.